Presented here are 10 T cell receptor beta chains from one specimen sequenced in a study of vaccination and CD4 T cells after COVID-19. Antigen specificity for these receptors is unknown. The assay that was used to sequence DNA from cultured CD4+ T cells was the Oncomine TCR Beta short-read assay. MiXCR was run by TCRdb on the PCR reads, yielding one entry per CDR3 protein. The table records about 7,600 distinct CDR3 sequences, approximately 53% of them present only once. Treatment given: approximately nine-day PBMC culture with coronavirus spike peptide pools or control peptides (ViraFEST assay). CD4+ T lymphocytes from the unexposed donor were collected before the COVID-19 pandemic (2011-2018). Sequenced: CD4+ T cells from blood, cultured in vitro. The origin of the receptors is a human donor in good health.

This sequence joins TRBV5-8 and TRBJ2-7; D may be TRBD1 (5 bases). Trimming took off 5 bases at V and 6 bases at J, with 12 bases between the two ends. Germline V gene sequence: CDR1 SGHTS, CDR2 YDEGEE. The CDR3 consists of 12 residues. The CDR3 loop reads CASSRQGLEQYF. CDR3 sequence (DNA): TGTGCCAGCAGTCGTCAGGGTCTCGAGCAGTACTTC.

The chain employs TRBV12-5 and TRBJ2-3; D call uncertain. The CDR3 totals 12 residues. The V gene lost 1 base and the J gene lost 5 bases, with 4 bases spanning the gap. Germline V gene data show CDR1 as LGHNT and CDR2 as FRNRAP. The CDR3 here is CASGLDVDTQYF. CDR3 nucleotides: TGTGCTAGTGGTTTGGACGTAGATACGCAGTATTTT.

V is TRBV10-3 and J is TRBJ2-3; 7 positions match TRBD2. Germline V gene lookup returns CDR1 ENHRY and CDR2 SYGVKD. The CDR3 totals 17 residues. V lost 2 bases and J lost 1; bases outside the gene matches: 9. The CDR3 nucleotides are TGTGCCATCAGTGAGGAGTCTAGCGGATTACGCACAGATACGCAGTATTTT. Amino acids: CAISEESSGLRTDTQYF.

The rearrangement links TRBV5-4 to TRBJ1-6, with 8 bases lining up with TRBD1. The ends lost 5 bases at V and 7 bases at J; junction bases unmatched: 5. CDR3 length equals 14 residues. Looked up from germline, CDR1 is SGHNT and CDR2 is YYREEE (reference sequence). CDR3 region: CASSFDRGNSPLHF. The CDR3 DNA is TGTGCCAGCAGTTTTGACAGGGGAAATTCACCCCTCCACTTT.

This clonotype was detected only a few times. The chain has TRBV7-2 and TRBJ2-7; D is uncertain. The length of the CDR3 is 14 residues. Trimming stripped 1 base from V and 0 bases from J, with 7 bases between. Per germline, CDR1 SGHTA and CDR2 FQGNSA. CDR3 in amino acids: CASSLEQASYEQYF. In nucleotides, the CDR3 is TGTGCCAGCAGCTTAGAGCAAGCCTCCTACGAGCAGTACTTC.

The chain joins TRBV5-1 to TRBJ2-7; 10 positions match TRBD1. With 0 bases clipped from V and 6 bases from J, the junction kept 6 bases outside the gene matches. Per germline, CDR1 SGHRS and CDR2 YFSETQ. The CDR3 has 15 amino acids. The CDR3 bases are TGCGCCAGCAGCTTGGCCGGGACAGGGGTTCCCGAGCAGTACTTC. Translating it yields CASSLAGTGVPEQYF.

This chain joins TRBV10-3 and TRBJ2-2; TRBD1 agrees at 9 bases. The CDR3 sequence is 16 residues long. V lost 2 bases and J lost 5; bases outside the gene matches: 6. CDR1 and CDR2 from the germline V gene are ENHRY and SYGVKD. CDR3 amino acids: CAISEAGTGRTGELFF. The CDR3 coding sequence is TGTGCCATCAGTGAGGCTGGGACAGGGAGGACCGGGGAGCTGTTTTTT.

This chain uses TRBV28 with TRBJ2-7; possible D gene TRBD2, 6 bases. This CDR3 is 13 amino acids long. CDR1 and CDR2 (germline): MDHEN, SYDVKM. V dropped 9 bases and J dropped 3 bases, with 15 bases sitting between them. In nucleotides, the CDR3 is TGTGCCAGTTTAGGGACTTCGATCTACGAGCAGTACTTC. Amino acid sequence: CASLGTSIYEQYF.

The chain joins TRBV28 to TRBJ2-7, with D perhaps TRBD1 (5 bases). The CDR3 runs to 12 residues. V was trimmed by 3 bases and J by 12 bases, leaving 15 bases between them. Germline V lookup: CDR1 MDHEN, CDR2 SYDVKM. CDR3 residues: CASSLARATPYF. The CDR3 DNA sequence: TGTGCCAGCAGTTTGGCCAGGGCTACCCCGTACTTC.

The J gene is TRBJ2-3, the V gene TRBV6-4; D is perhaps TRBD2 (7 bases). Germline CDR1 reads MRHNA; CDR2 reads SNTAGT. V was pared by 6 bases and J by 4 bases, with 14 bases between. This CDR3 contains 14 residues. The CDR3 protein is CASSRGGGADTQYF. CDR3 nucleotides: TGTGCCAGCAGCAGAGGGGGGGGCGCAGATACGCAGTATTTT.